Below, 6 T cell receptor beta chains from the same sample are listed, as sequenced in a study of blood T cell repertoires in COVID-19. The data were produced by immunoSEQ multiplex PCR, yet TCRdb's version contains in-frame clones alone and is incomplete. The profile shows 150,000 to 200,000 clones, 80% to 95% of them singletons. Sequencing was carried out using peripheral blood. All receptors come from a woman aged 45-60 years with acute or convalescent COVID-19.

CDR3 sequence (DNA): TGTGCCACGGGACGCCCCGGGACAGGGAAGACCGGGGAGCTGTTTTTT. Its translation: CATGRPGTGKTGELFF. The rearrangement links TRBV7-9 to TRBJ2-2; 9 bases fit TRBD1. CDR1 SEHNR and CDR2 FQNEAQ come from the germline V gene (reference sequence). J lost 5 bases, V lost 10 bases, and 14 bases had no gene match. This CDR3 is built from 16 residues.

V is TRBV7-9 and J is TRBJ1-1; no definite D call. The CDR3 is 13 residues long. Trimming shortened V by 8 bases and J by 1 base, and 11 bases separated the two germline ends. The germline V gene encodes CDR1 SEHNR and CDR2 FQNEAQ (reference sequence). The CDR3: CASGPGPNTEAFF. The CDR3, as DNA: TGTGCCAGCGGCCCAGGCCCGAACACTGAAGCTTTCTTT.

CDR3 coding DNA: TGTGCCAGCAGTGGGGACAGCCTCTACTCTGGAAACACCATATATTTT. This translates into CASSGDSLYSGNTIYF. The chain recombines TRBV6-1 with TRBJ1-3; 7 bases are a match to TRBD1. Per germline, CDR1 MNHNS and CDR2 SASEGT. V shed 4 bases and J 0 bases; nucleotides not matched to a gene: 6. The CDR3 totals 16 residues.

Written as DNA, the CDR3 is TGTGCCAGCAGCGTAGGAGGCAGGCAGGGTGAAATCTACACCTTC. Translating it yields CASSVGGRQGEIYTF. The genes are TRBV9 and TRBJ1-2; tentatively, D is TRBD1 (5 bases). The CDR3 runs 15 residues. The germline V and J ends were trimmed by 0 bases and 10 bases, with 19 bases remaining between them. Germline values: CDR1 SGDLS, CDR2 YYNGEE.

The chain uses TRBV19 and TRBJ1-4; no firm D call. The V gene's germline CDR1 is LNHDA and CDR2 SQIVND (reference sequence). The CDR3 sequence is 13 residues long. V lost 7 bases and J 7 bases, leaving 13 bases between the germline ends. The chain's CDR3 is CASMPGSAEKLFF. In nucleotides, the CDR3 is TGTGCCAGTATGCCCGGGAGTGCTGAAAAACTGTTTTTT.

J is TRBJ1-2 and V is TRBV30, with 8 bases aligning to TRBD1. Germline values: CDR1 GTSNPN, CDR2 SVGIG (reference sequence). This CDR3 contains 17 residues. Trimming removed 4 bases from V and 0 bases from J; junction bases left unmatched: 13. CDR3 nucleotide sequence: TGTGCCTGGAACAAAGGACAGGGAATTTCCTCTAACTATGGCTACACCTTC. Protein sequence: CAWNKGQGISSNYGYTF.